This T cell receptor (beta chain) emerged from a study of blood T cell repertoires in COVID-19. Measured with immunoSEQ multiplex PCR; TCRdb has only the in-frame clones, and not every one. The sample holds about 190,000 clones, approximately 84% seen once. V lost 5 bases and J lost 3; bases outside the gene matches: 6. The CDR3 loop spans 16 amino acids. Germline-derived CDR1 and CDR2 are KGHSH and LQKENI. The TCR originated in a woman between 25 and 40 years old who had recovered from COVID-19. J is TRBJ2-1 and V is TRBV18; 11 bases are shared with TRBD2. Sequenced material: PBMCs or T cells enriched from blood (not recorded which). CDR3 in amino acids: CASSTRLAGNYNEQFF. The CDR3 DNA is TGTGCCAGCTCAACCCGACTAGCGGGGAACTACAATGAGCAGTTCTTC.